Listed here are 11 T cell receptor beta chains from one sample, sequenced in a study of brain T cells in children with intractable seizures. Sequenced by immunoSEQ multiplex PCR; TCRdb stores in-frame clones only, minus some. The data show about 64,000 clones, with 95% to 96% seen just once and 0.3% to 0.45% held by the top ten. The source material was peripheral blood, sampled at surgery. The receptors here all came from a boy under three years old with focal cortical dysplasia and intractable seizures.

A single count supports this clone. This rearrangement joins TRBV4-1 to TRBJ1-1, with D perhaps matching TRBD1 (6 bases). This CDR3 is built from 14 residues. V lost 6 bases, J lost 4 bases, and 15 bases lay in between. Germline CDR1 MGHRA, CDR2 YSYEKL. Written as DNA, the CDR3 is TGCGCCAGCAGACACGGAGGGGGGGCCACTGAAGCTTTCTTT. Protein: CASRHGGGATEAFF.

V and J are TRBV5-1 and TRBJ1-1; D is undetermined. The V gene's germline CDR1 is SGHRS and CDR2 YFSETQ. CDR3 length equals 14 residues. Trimming stripped 0 bases from V and 4 bases from J, with 10 bases between. The CDR3 DNA follows: TGCGCCAGCAGCTTGGGGGCAGGAGGCACTGAAGCTTTCTTT. Its protein product is CASSLGAGGTEAFF.

The chain links TRBV4-1 to TRBJ1-2, with 9 bases lining up with TRBD1. V shed 1 base, J shed 4 bases, and the junction held 10 bases outside the gene matches. Germline lookup yields CDR1 MGHRA and CDR2 YSYEKL. There are 17 residues in the CDR3. The CDR3 spells CASSQVGADRGFYGYTF. The CDR3 nucleotides are TGCGCCAGCAGCCAAGTCGGTGCTGACAGGGGGTTCTATGGCTACACCTTC.

The chain carries TRBV28 and TRBJ2-7; D gene unclear. The V end lost 5 bases, the J end lost 5 bases, and 13 bases lay between the germline ends. This CDR3 comprises 13 residues. Germline CDR1 reads MDHEN; CDR2 reads SYDVKM. The CDR3: CASSPVTSHEQYF. In DNA form, the CDR3 reads TGTGCCAGCAGTCCTGTAACTTCCCACGAGCAGTACTTC. Full variable domain (missing parts from reference TRBV28 and TRBJ2-7): DVKVTQSSRYLVKRTGEKVFLECVQDMDHENMFWYRQDPGLGLRLIYFSYDVKMKEKGDIPEGYSVSREKKERFSLILESASTNQTSMYLCASSPVTSHEQYFGPGTRLTVT.

This rearrangement joins TRBV4-1 to TRBJ2-7; a possible D gene is TRBD2 (6 bases). The ends were cut back, 4 bases at V and 0 bases at J, with 19 bases in the middle. Germline V lookup: CDR1 MGHRA, CDR2 YSYEKL. The CDR3 consists of 17 residues. The CDR3 loop reads CASSRTRIADGSYEQYF. CDR3 DNA: TGCGCCAGCAGCCGCACCCGAATAGCGGACGGCTCCTACGAGCAGTACTTC.

The chain recombines TRBV19 with TRBJ2-1; D is undetermined. With 0 bases removed from V and 7 bases from J, the gap between germline ends came to 4 bases. The CDR3 is 12 residues long. The germline CDR1 and CDR2 sequences are LNHDA and SQIVND (reference sequence). The CDR3 DNA reads TGTGCCAGTAGTATAGAAGGTAATGAGCAGTTCTTC. It is translated as CASSIEGNEQFF.

V gene TRBV7-2 combines with J gene TRBJ1-1; the D is unclear. The CDR3 consists of 14 residues. The germline CDR1 and CDR2 sequences are SGHTA and FQGNSA. With 3 bases removed from V and 0 bases from J, the gap between germline ends came to 8 bases. In DNA, the CDR3 is TGTGCCAGCAGCTTGGACCGCATGAACACTGAAGCTTTCTTT. Translation gives CASSLDRMNTEAFF. Combining the CDR3 with reference TRBV7-2 and TRBJ1-1 gives the whole variable domain GAGVSQSPSNKVTEKGKDVELRCDPISGHTALYWYRQSLGQGLEFLIYFQGNSAPDKSGLPSDRFSAERTGGSVSTLTIQRTQQEDSAVYLCASSLDRMNTEAFFGQGTRLTVV.

The chain combines TRBV19 with TRBJ1-4; D is unclear. Germline assignment: CDR1 LNHDA and CDR2 SQIVND (reference sequence). V was clipped by 3 bases and J by 2 bases, with 16 bases between them. The CDR3 spans 17 residues. The CDR3 sequence is CASSIGIREGTNEKLFF. In nucleotides, the CDR3 is TGTGCCAGTAGTATTGGGATCCGGGAAGGGACTAATGAAAAACTGTTTTTT.

This clone was found once. The chain combines TRBV6-5 with TRBJ2-5; TRBD2 might be the D (6 bases). With 7 bases removed from V and 2 bases from J, the gap between germline ends came to 11 bases. This CDR3 has 13 amino acids. Germline V gives CDR1 MNHEY, CDR2 SVGAGI. DNA for the CDR3: TGTGCCAGCATATACGGGGGACAAGAGACCCAGTACTTC. This gives the protein CASIYGGQETQYF.

The chain is built from TRBV4-1 and TRBJ2-3; D is undetermined. This CDR3 contains 13 residues. Germline CDR1 MGHRA, CDR2 YSYEKL. Deletions cut 1 base from V and 5 bases from J, with 7 bases between. The CDR3 loop is CASSQVRGDTQYF. The CDR3 coding sequence is TGCGCCAGCAGCCAAGTGAGAGGAGATACGCAGTATTTT.

CDR3 loop: CASSEARSGGNDEQFF. The DNA of the CDR3 is TGTGCCAGCAGTGAAGCGCGTAGCGGGGGGAATGATGAGCAGTTCTTC. The rearrangement joins TRBV2 to TRBJ2-1; 10 bases agree with TRBD2. The CDR3 totals 16 residues. The J segment lost 8 bases and the V segment lost 0 bases, leaving 7 bases of the junction unmatched. Germline V gives CDR1 SNHLY, CDR2 FYNNEI.